These T cell receptor beta chains were read from a single sample in a study of T-cell reconstitution after alpha-beta-depleted transplantation in children. TCRdb reanalysed the PCR reads using MiXCR and keeps one entry per CDR3 protein. The repertoire consists of approximately 390,000 distinct CDR3 sequences, with approximately 10% occurring once and the leading ten covering 4.5% to 7%. This sample comprised PBMCs from the stem cell graft donor, obtained from the stem cell graft. The receptors derive from a human donor who donated a stem cell graft to a child with acute myeloid leukemia. CDR3s include the opening cysteine and the closing phenylalanine or tryptophan. Fields, in order: D gene, V gene, clone size, J gene, CDR3 DNA, CDR3 protein. The D gene is left open where the match is weak. Not all rows give a size; the values are once, few, many and, for expanded clones, a class.

-	TRBV11-2	few	TRBJ2-6	TGTGCCAGCAGCTTAAGTTTGGGACGACTCACCGGGGCCAACGTCCTGACTTTC	CASSLSLGRLTGANVLTF
-	TRBV4-2	many	TRBJ2-4	TGTGCCAGCAGCCAAGAGGCCCGACCGGAAAACATTCAGTACTTC	CASSQEARPENIQYF
TRBD2	TRBV27	many	TRBJ2-1	TGTGCCAGCAGTTCAGGACTAGCGGAGAGCTACAATGAGCAGTTCTTC	CASSSGLAESYNEQFF
-	TRBV15	few	TRBJ1-5	TGTGCCACCAGCAGACCTGACACCCGGGGGAGGTCCCAGCATTTT	CATSRPDTRGRSQHF
TRBD1	TRBV7-2	many	TRBJ1-6	TGTGCCAGCAGCTTTGGGACAGTTAATTCACCCCTCCACTTT	CASSFGTVNSPLHF
-	TRBV20-1	many	TRBJ2-3	TGCAGTGCCTGGAGGGATACGCAGTATTTT	CSAWRDTQYF
-	TRBV14	few	TRBJ2-3	TGTGCCAGCAGCCAATTCAGGGGTCCAGATACGCAGTATTTT	CASSQFRGPDTQYF
TRBD1	TRBV6-1	few	TRBJ2-5	TGTGCCAGCAGAGAGACAGGGGGCGAGACCCAGTACTTC	CASRETGGETQYF
TRBD2	TRBV12-3/TRBV12-4	many	TRBJ2-5	TGTGCCAGCAGTTCTTTAGCGGGGCTCCAAGAGACCCAGTACTTC	CASSSLAGLQETQYF
TRBD1	TRBV20-1	-	TRBJ1-5	TGCAGTGCGATGGCCGGCCGGGACAGGGGTTTCCAGCCCCAGCATTTT	CSAMAGRDRGFQPQHF